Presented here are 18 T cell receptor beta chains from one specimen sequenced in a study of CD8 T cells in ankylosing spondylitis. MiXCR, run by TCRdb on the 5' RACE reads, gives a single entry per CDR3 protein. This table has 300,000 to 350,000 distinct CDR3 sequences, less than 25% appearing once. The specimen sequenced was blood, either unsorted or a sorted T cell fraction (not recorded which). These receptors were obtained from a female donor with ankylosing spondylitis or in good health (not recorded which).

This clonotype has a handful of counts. The CDR3 protein is CASSPPGRADTEAFF. In DNA, the CDR3 is TGCGCCAGCAGCCCGCCAGGGCGGGCGGACACTGAAGCTTTCTTT. This sequence joins TRBV4-3 and TRBJ1-1; D is perhaps TRBD1 (5 bases). This CDR3 has 15 residues. V was pared by 4 bases and J by 3 bases, with 15 bases between. Germline-derived CDR1 and CDR2 are LGHNA and YSLEER.

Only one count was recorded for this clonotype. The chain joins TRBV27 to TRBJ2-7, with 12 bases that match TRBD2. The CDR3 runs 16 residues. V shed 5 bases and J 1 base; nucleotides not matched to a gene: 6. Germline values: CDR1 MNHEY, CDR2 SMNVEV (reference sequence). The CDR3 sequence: CASSRLAGALSYEQYF. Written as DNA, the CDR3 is TGTGCCAGCAGTCGACTAGCGGGAGCCCTATCCTACGAGCAGTACTTC.

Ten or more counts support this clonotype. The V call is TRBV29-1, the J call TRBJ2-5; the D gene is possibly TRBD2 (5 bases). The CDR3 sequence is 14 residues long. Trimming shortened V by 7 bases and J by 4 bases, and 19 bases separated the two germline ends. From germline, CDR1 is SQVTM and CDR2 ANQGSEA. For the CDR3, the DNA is TGCAGCGCCGCCCTCGGAGGTTCGGGAGAGACCCAGTACTTC. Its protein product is CSAALGGSGETQYF.

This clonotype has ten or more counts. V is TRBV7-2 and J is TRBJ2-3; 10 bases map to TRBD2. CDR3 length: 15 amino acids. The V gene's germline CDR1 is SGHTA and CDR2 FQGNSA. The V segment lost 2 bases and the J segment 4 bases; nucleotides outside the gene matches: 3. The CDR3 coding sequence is TGTGCCAGCAGCTTACAAGCGGGAGGGCCAGATACGCAGTATTTT. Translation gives CASSLQAGGPDTQYF.

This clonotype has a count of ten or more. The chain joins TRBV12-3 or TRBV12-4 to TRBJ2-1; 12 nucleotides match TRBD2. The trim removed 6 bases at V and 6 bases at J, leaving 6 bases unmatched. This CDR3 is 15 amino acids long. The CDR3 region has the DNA TGTGCCAGCAGGCTAGCGGGAGGGTTTGGCAATGAGCAGTTCTTC. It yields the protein CASRLAGGFGNEQFF.

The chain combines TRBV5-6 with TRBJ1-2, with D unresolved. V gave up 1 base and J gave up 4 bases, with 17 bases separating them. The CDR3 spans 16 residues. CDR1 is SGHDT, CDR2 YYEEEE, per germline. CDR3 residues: CASSLPERVTIYGYTF. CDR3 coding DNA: TGTGCCAGCAGCTTGCCAGAGAGAGTCACAATCTATGGCTACACCTTC.

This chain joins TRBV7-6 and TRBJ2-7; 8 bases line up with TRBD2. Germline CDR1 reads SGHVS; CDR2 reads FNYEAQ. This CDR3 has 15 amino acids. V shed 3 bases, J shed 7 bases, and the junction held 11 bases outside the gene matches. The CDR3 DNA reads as TGTGCCAGCAGCTTGGGGACTAGAGGCCGTCAGGAGCAGTACTTC. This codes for CASSLGTRGRQEQYF.

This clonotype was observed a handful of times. DNA of the CDR3: TGTGCCTGGGCATTGCGCCAAGAGACCCAGTACTTC. Residues: CAWALRQETQYF. The chain links TRBV30 to TRBJ2-5; no clear D gene. Germline V gene data show CDR1 as GTSNPN and CDR2 as SVGIG (reference sequence). The CDR3 extends over 12 amino acids. The ends were cut back, 5 bases at V and 1 base at J, with 8 bases in the middle.

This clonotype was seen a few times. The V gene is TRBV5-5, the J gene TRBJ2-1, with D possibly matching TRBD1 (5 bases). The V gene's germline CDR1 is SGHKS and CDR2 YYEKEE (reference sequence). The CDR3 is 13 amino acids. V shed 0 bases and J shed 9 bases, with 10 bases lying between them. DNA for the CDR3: TGTGCCAGCAGCTTGGAAGCTAGGGGTGAGCAGTTCTTC. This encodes CASSLEARGEQFF.

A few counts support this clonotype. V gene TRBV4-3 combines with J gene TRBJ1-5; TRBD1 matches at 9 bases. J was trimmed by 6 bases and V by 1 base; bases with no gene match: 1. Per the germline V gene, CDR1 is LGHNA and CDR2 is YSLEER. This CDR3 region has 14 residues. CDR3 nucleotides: TGCGCCAGCAGCCAAGTGGACAGGGGTCAGCCCCAGCATTTT. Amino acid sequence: CASSQVDRGQPQHF.

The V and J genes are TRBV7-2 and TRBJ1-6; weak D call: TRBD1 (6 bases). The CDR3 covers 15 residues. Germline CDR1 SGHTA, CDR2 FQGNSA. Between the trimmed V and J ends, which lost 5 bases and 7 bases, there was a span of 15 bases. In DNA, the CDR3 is TGTGCCAGCAGCCTCACAGGGTCGCGGAATTCACCCCTCCACTTT. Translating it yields CASSLTGSRNSPLHF.

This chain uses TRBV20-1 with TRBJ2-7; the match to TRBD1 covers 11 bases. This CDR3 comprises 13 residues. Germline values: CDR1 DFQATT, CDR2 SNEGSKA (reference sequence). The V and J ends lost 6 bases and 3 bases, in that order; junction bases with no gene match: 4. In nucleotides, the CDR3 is TGCAGTGCCGAGGGACAGGGGGGCTACGAGCAGTACTTC. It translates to CSAEGQGGYEQYF.

The CDR3 coding sequence is TGTGCCAGCAGTGATGCGGGCCAAGATACGCAGTATTTT. Amino acids: CASSDAGQDTQYF. V usage is TRBV25-1 and J usage is TRBJ2-3; a weak D match, TRBD2 (5 bases). CDR1 is MGHDK and CDR2 is SYGVNS in the germline V gene. This CDR3 spans 13 amino acids. V lost 3 bases and J 5 bases, leaving 9 bases between the germline ends.

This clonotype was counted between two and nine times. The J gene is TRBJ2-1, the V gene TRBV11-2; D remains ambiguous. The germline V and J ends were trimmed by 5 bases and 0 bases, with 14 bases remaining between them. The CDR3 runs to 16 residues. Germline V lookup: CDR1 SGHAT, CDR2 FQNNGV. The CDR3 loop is CASSPHRLSSYNEQFF. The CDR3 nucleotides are TGTGCCAGCAGCCCCCACCGACTGAGCTCCTACAATGAGCAGTTCTTC.

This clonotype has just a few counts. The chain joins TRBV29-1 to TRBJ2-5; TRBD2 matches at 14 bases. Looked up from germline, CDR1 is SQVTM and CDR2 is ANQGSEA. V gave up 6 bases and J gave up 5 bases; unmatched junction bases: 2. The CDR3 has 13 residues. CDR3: CSVGTSGSETQYF. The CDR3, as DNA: TGCAGCGTCGGGACTAGCGGGAGCGAGACCCAGTACTTC.

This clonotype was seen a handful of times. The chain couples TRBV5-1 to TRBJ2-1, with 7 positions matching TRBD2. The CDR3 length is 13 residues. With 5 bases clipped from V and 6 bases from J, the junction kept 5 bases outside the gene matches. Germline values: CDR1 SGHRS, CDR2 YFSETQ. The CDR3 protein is CASRAGDGNEQFF. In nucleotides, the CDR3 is TGCGCCAGCAGGGCGGGAGATGGCAATGAGCAGTTCTTC.

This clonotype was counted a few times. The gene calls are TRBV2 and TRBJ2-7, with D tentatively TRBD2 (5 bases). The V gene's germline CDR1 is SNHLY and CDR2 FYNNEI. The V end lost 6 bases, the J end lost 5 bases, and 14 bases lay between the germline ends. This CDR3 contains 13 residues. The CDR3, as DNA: TGTGCCAGCAGCGGCGGACTCTGGGACGAGCAGTACTTC. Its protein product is CASSGGLWDEQYF.

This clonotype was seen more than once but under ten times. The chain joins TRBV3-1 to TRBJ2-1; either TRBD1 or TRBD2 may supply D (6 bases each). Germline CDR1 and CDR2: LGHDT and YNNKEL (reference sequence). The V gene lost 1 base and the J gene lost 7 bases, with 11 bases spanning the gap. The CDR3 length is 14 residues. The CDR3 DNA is TGTGCCAGCAGCCAAGGACTAGGGGGTAATGAGCAGTTCTTC. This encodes CASSQGLGGNEQFF.